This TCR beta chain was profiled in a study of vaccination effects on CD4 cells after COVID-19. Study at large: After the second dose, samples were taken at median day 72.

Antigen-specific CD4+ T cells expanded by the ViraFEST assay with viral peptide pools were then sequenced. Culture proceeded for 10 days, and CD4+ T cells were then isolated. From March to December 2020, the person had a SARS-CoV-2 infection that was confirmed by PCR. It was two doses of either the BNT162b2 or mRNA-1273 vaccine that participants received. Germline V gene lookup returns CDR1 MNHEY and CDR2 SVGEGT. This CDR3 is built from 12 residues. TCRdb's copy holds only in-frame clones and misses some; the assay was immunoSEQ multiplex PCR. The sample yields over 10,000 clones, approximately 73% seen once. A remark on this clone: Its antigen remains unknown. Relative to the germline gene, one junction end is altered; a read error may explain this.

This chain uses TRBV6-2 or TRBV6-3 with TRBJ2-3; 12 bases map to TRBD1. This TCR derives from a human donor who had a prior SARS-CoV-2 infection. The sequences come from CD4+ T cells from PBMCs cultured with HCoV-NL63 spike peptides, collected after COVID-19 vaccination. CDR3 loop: CASSARDRGLVF. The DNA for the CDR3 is TGTGCCAGCAGCGCCCGGGACAGGGGGCTAGTATTT.